Included here is one T cell receptor beta chain sequence, with context. This sample is drawn from a study of technical replicates of blood from several donors. CDR3 length: 13 residues. Per the germline V gene, CDR1 is MNHNY and CDR2 is SVGAGI (reference sequence). V lost 7 bases and J 8 bases, leaving 15 bases between the germline ends. The protocol was immunoSEQ multiplex PCR, while the TCRdb copy is restricted to in-frame clones and leaves out a portion. The sample yields approximately 76,000 clones, about 86% seen once. The clonotype was recovered from a human donor in good health. Some clones in this sample may be carry-over from other donors' samples. The sample was PBMCs. V is TRBV6-6 and J is TRBJ1-3; no clear D gene. The CDR3 DNA sequence: TGTGCCAGCACCAAGGACTTGTCGGACACCATATATTTT. Residues: CASTKDLSDTIYF.